This is a list of T cell receptor beta chains from one sample in a study of blood T cell repertoires in COVID-19. Profiling relied on immunoSEQ multiplex PCR, and the TCRdb table lists in-frame clones only, not all of them. The table has about 250,000 clones, roughly 88% seen once. The material sequenced was peripheral blood. The receptor source for this set is a human donor with COVID-19, enrolled during active disease. The donor label of this sample is uncertain. CDR3s include the opening cysteine and the closing phenylalanine or tryptophan. Fields, in order: clone size, J gene, V gene, D gene, CDR3 DNA, CDR3 protein. The D gene is left open where the match is weak. Size tells how often a clone was seen (once, few, many) or the class of an expanded clone, and some rows leave it out.

>NA|TRBJ1-2|TRBV19|TRBD1
TGTGCCAGTAATCAGGGGGCAGACTATGGCTACACCTTC
CASNQGADYGYTF
>NA|TRBJ2-5|TRBV3-1/TRBV3-2|NA
TGTGCCAGCAGCCCCCGACTAGTCGCAGAGACCCAGTACTTC
CASSPRLVAETQYF
>NA|TRBJ2-1|TRBV20-1|TRBD1
TGCAGTGCTAGTCGGGTGACAGGGCCGGCCGATGAGCAGTTCTTC
CSASRVTGPADEQFF
>NA|TRBJ1-1|TRBV30|NA
TGTGCCTGGAGTGTACGTAGGAACACTGAAGCTTTCTTT
CAWSVRRNTEAFF
>NA|TRBJ2-1|TRBV30|TRBD2
TGTGCCTGGAGCGGACTAGCGGGGTCCTACAATGAGCAGTTCTTC
CAWSGLAGSYNEQFF
>NA|TRBJ2-2|TRBV7-9|NA
TGTGCCAGCCCAGGGGCAGGCCGGAACACCGGGGAGCTGTTTTTT
CASPGAGRNTGELFF
>NA|TRBJ1-1|TRBV6-4|TRBD1
TGTGCCAGCAGTGAAGGACAGGGGGTTCGGGCTTTCTTT
CASSEGQGVRAFF
>NA|TRBJ1-5|TRBV12-3/TRBV12-4|NA
TGTGCCAGCAAAATGACATATAATCAGCCCCAGCATTTT
CASKMTYNQPQHF
>NA|TRBJ1-2|TRBV6-1|NA
TGTGCCAGCAGTGGGGGTCCTGGACAGAACTTCTATGGCTACACCTTC
CASSGGPGQNFYGYTF
>NA|TRBJ2-3|TRBV19|TRBD1
TGTGCCAGTAGTGTGACAGGGAATGCGTTGACAGATACGCAGTATTTT
CASSVTGNALTDTQYF
>NA|TRBJ1-1|TRBV4-3|NA
TGCGCCAGCAGCCCTCGGTTTTACAACACTGAAGCTTTCTTT
CASSPRFYNTEAFF
>NA|TRBJ2-1|TRBV10-2|NA
TGCGCCAGCAGGGCGGGACTGTACAATGAGCAGTTCTTC
CASRAGLYNEQFF
>NA|TRBJ1-3|TRBV14|TRBD1
TGTGCCAGCAGCCAGACCAGGGGGTTGACCTCTGGAAACACCATATATTTT
CASSQTRGLTSGNTIYF
>NA|TRBJ1-2|TRBV3-1/TRBV3-2|TRBD1
TGTGCCAGCAGCCAAGTCACCGGGACAGCCCACTATGGCTACACCTTC
CASSQVTGTAHYGYTF
>few|TRBJ2-2|TRBV28|TRBD1
TGTGCCAGCAGTTCCCGCACAGGGGGCTCCGGGGAGCTGTTTTTT
CASSSRTGGSGELFF